The TCR beta chain under discussion was sequenced for a study of technical replicates of blood from a handful of donors. The CDR3 length is 15 residues. With 4 bases clipped from V and 1 base from J, the junction kept 6 bases outside the gene matches. In germline, CDR1 is SGDLS, CDR2 YYNGEE. Method: immunoSEQ multiplex PCR; TCRdb's copy keeps in-frame clones and lacks some. This table holds about 100,000 clones, 90% to 96% found once. The sequence was obtained from a human donor in good health. The sequenced material came from T cells isolated from PBMCs. V is TRBV9 and J is TRBJ2-3; 7 positions match TRBD2. The CDR3 sequence: CASSRAGLGTDTQYF. In nucleotides, the CDR3 is TGTGCCAGCAGCAGAGCGGGATTGGGCACAGATACGCAGTATTTT.